The entry below gives a single T cell receptor beta chain sequence along with its context. Its specificity is unknown. Generated by immunoSEQ multiplex PCR, the TCRdb table keeps only in-frame clones and is missing some. The top ten hold roughly 2% of the sample, which has 120,000 or so clones, about 89% seen once. These data are taken from a study of cytomegalovirus exposure and HLA in healthy donors. In the study overall: The use of the same platform for the 90 to 150 validation repertoires and the 600 to 700 first-cohort repertoires was reported by a later analysis. Study results and limitations: The investigators catalogued some 160 TCR beta chains as cytomegalovirus-associated.

The CDR3 is made up of 15 amino acids. V lost 5 bases, J lost 4 bases, and 18 bases lay in between. Germline V gene data show CDR1 as SGHNT and CDR2 as YYREEE (reference sequence). The donors formed part of the approximately 120-subject validation cohort, distinct from the roughly 630-subject first cohort. The sequence came from a woman under 30 in good health and CMV-seronegative. The sequenced material came from PBMCs. The chain combines TRBV5-4 with TRBJ2-5; D remains ambiguous. The chain's CDR3 is CASSSRDWNSETQYF. CDR3 sequence (DNA): TGTGCCAGCAGTTCGCGTGACTGGAACTCAGAGACCCAGTACTTC.